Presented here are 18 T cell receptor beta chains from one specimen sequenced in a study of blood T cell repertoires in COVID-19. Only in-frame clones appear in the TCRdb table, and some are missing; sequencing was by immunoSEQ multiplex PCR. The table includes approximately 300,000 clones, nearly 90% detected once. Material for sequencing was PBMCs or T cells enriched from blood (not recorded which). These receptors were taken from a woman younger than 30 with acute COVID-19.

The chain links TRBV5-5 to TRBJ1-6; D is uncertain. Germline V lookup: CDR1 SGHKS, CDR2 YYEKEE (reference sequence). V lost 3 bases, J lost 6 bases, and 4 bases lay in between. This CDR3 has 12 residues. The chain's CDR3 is CASSWANSPLHF. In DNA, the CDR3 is TGTGCCAGCAGCTGGGCTAATTCACCCCTCCACTTT. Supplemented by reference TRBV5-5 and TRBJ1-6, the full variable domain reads DAGVTQSPTHLIKTRGQQVTLRCSPISGHKSVSWYQQVLGQGPQFIFQYYEKEERGRGNFPDRFSARQFPNYSSELNVNALLLGDSALYLCASSWANSPLHFGNGTRLTVT.

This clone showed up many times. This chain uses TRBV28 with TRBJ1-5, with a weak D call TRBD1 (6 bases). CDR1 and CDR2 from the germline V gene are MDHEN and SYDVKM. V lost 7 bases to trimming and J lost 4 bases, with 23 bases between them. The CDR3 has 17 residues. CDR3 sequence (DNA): TGTGCCAGCACCTTTAGCTCTCCAGGGGAAGGAAATCAGCCCCAGCATTTT. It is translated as CASTFSSPGEGNQPQHF.

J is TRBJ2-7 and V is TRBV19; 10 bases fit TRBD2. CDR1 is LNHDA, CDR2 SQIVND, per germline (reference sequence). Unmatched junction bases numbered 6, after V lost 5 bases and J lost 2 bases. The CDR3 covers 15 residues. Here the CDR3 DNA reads TGTGCCAGTAGTTTGTATAGCGGGAGGCCCTACGAGCAGTACTTC. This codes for CASSLYSGRPYEQYF.

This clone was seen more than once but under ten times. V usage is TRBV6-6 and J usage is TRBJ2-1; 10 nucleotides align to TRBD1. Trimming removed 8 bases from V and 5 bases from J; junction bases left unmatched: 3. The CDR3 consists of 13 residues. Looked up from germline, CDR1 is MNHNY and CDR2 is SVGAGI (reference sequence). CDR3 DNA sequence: TGTGCCAGCCGGGACAGGGGCAACAATGAGCAGTTCTTC. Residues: CASRDRGNNEQFF.

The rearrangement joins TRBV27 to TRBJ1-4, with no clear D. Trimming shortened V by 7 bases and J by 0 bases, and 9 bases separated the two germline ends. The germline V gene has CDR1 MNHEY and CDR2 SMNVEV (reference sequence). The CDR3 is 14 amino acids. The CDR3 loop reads CASTVDPTNEKLFF. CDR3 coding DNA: TGTGCCAGCACCGTAGATCCAACTAATGAAAAACTGTTTTTT.

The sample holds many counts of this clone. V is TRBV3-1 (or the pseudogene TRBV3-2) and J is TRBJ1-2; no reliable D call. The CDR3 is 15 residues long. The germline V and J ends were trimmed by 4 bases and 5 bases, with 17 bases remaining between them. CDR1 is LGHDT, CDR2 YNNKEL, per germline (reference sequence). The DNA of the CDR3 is TGTGCCAGCAGCCGGCCTCCCATGGCCCCTTATGGCTACACCTTC. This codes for CASSRPPMAPYGYTF.

This CDR3 reads CASSRSGEQFF. The DNA for the CDR3 is TGTGCCAGCTCAAGAAGCGGTGAGCAGTTCTTC. This sequence joins TRBV28 and TRBJ2-1, with D tentatively TRBD2 (5 bases). The ends were cut back, 8 bases at V and 9 bases at J, with 11 bases in the middle. Germline CDR1 and CDR2: MDHEN and SYDVKM. This CDR3 is built from 11 residues.

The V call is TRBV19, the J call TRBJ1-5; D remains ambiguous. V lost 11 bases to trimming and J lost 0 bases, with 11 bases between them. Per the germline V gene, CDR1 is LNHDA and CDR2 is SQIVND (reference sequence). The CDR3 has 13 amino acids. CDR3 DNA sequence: TGTGCCGCCGCGGTGGATAGCAATCAGCCCCAGCATTTT. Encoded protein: CAAAVDSNQPQHF.

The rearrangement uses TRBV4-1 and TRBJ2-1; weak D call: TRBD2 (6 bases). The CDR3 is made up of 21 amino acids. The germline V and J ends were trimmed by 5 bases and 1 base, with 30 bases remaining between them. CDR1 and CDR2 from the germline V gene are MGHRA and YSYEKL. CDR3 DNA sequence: TGCGCCAGCAGCGCCCTGGAGGGTGGGCTGTTGGACGGAAGGTCCTACAATGAGCAGTTCTTC. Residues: CASSALEGGLLDGRSYNEQFF.

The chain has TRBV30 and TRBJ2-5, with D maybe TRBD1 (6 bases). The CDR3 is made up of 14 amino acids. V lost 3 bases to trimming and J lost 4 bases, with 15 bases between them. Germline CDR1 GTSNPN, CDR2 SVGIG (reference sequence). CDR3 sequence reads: CAWRDWGRGETQYF. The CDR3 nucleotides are TGTGCCTGGAGAGATTGGGGGCGCGGAGAGACCCAGTACTTC.

CDR3 coding DNA: TGTGCCAGCAGTTACTCGGTCAGGGGTTCCGGGGAGCTGTTTTTT. Its translation is CASSYSVRGSGELFF. This rearrangement joins TRBV6-5 to TRBJ2-2, with D perhaps TRBD1 (6 bases). CDR3 size: 15 residues. Germline CDR1 is MNHEY and CDR2 is SVGAGI. Trimming pared 0 bases from V and 6 bases from J, leaving 11 bases between.

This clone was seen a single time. The DNA for the CDR3 is TGTGCCAGCAGAGCGGGACACACCGGGACTGAAGCTTTCTTT. Translation: CASRAGHTGTEAFF. The chain is built from TRBV6-5 and TRBJ1-1; a weak D match, TRBD1 (6 bases). Trimming stripped 6 bases from V and 5 bases from J, with 16 bases between. Germline V gene lookup returns CDR1 MNHEY and CDR2 SVGAGI. CDR3 length: 14 amino acids.

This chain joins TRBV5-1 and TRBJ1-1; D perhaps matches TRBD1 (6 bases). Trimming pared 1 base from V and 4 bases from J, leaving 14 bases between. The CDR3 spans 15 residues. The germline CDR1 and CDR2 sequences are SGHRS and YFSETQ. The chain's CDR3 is CASSLSTGRGTEAFF. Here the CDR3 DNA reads TGCGCCAGCAGCTTGTCAACGGGCAGGGGCACTGAAGCTTTCTTT.

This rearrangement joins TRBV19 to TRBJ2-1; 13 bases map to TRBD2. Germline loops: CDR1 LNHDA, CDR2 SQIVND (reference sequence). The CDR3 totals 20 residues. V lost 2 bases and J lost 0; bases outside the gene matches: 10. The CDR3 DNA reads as TGTGCCAGTAGTATACCGGGGAAGACTAGCGGGGGGAGCTCCTACAATGAGCAGTTCTTC. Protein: CASSIPGKTSGGSSYNEQFF.

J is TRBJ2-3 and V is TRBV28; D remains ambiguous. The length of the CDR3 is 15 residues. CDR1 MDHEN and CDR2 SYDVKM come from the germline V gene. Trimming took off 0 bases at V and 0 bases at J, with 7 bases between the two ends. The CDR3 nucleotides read TGTGCCAGCAGTTTATGGCAGTCTAGCACAGATACGCAGTATTTT. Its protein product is CASSLWQSSTDTQYF.

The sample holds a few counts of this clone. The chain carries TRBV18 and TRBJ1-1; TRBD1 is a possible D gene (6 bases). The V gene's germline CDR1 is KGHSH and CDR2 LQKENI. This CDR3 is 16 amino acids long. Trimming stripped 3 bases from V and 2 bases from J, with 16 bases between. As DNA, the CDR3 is TGTGCCAGCTCACCCGGGCAATTGACAGGCAACACTGAAGCTTTCTTT. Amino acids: CASSPGQLTGNTEAFF.

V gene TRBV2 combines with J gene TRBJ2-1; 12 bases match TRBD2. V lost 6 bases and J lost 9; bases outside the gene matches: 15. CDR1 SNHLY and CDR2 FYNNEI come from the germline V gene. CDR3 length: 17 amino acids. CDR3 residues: CASSTSAGTSGQGEQFF. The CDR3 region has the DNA TGTGCCAGCAGCACGAGCGCCGGGACTAGCGGGCAGGGTGAGCAGTTCTTC.

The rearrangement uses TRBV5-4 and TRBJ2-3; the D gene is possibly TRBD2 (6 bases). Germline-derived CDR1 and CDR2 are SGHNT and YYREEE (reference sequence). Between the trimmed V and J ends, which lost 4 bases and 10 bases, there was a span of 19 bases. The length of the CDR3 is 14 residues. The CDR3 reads CASSRESGVDSQYF. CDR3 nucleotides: TGTGCCAGCAGCCGGGAGTCCGGGGTGGATTCGCAGTATTTT.